Listed here are 25 T cell receptor beta chains from one sample, sequenced in a study of CD8 T cells in Susac syndrome. The RNA, 0.5 to 1 ug, was put through reverse transcription using random hexamers. MiXCR was run by TCRdb on the immunoSEQ multiplex PCR reads, yielding one entry per CDR3 protein. The profile shows hundreds of thousands of distinct CDR3 sequences, roughly 93% of them singletons. The material sequenced was CD4+ T cells from PBMCs. The receptor set was obtained from a human donor with multiple sclerosis.

This sequence joins TRBV2 and TRBJ2-1; D not certain. The V and J ends lost 2 bases and 10 bases respectively, with 15 bases between them. This CDR3 comprises 14 residues. Germline V gives CDR1 SNHLY, CDR2 FYNNEI. The CDR3 sequence: CASSELTRPGEQFF. The CDR3 coding sequence is TGTGCCAGCAGTGAATTAACAAGGCCCGGGGAGCAGTTCTTC.

The V call is TRBV5-1, the J call TRBJ2-7; D gene uncertain. V was shortened by 5 bases and J by 2 bases, with 14 bases between the two germline ends. CDR3 length equals 14 residues. Germline CDR1 reads SGHRS; CDR2 reads YFSETQ. CDR3 sequence: CASSAVPGPYEQYF. The DNA of the CDR3 is TGCGCCAGCAGTGCCGTGCCAGGCCCCTACGAGCAGTACTTC.

V is TRBV15 and J is TRBJ1-6; D possibly corresponds to TRBD1 (5 bases). Germline loops: CDR1 LNHNV, CDR2 YYDKDF (reference sequence). The CDR3 is 12 residues long. Between the trimmed V and J ends, which lost 9 bases and 10 bases, there was a span of 13 bases. The CDR3 loop is CATGVDYSPLHF. The DNA of the CDR3 is TGTGCCACGGGGGTGGATTACTCACCCCTCCACTTT.

The gene calls are TRBV9 and TRBJ1-6; D is possibly TRBD1 (6 bases). Deletions cut 3 bases from V and 10 bases from J, with 17 bases between. CDR3 length: 15 residues. The V gene's germline CDR1 is SGDLS and CDR2 YYNGEE. CDR3 amino acids: CASSEPGHGGSPLHF. The CDR3 DNA sequence: TGTGCCAGCAGCGAGCCGGGACATGGTGGGTCACCCCTCCACTTT.

The chain carries TRBV20-1 and TRBJ2-3; 11 nucleotides match TRBD2. Germline assignment: CDR1 DFQATT and CDR2 SNEGSKA (reference sequence). With 0 bases clipped from V and 4 bases from J, the junction kept 6 bases outside the gene matches. CDR3 length equals 16 residues. The CDR3 region is CSARDPLAGAPDTQYF. The CDR3 bases are TGCAGTGCTAGAGACCCACTAGCGGGAGCTCCAGATACGCAGTATTTT.

The genes are TRBV29-1 and TRBJ2-5; D is perhaps TRBD1 or TRBD2 (5 bases each). The germline CDR1 and CDR2 sequences are SQVTM and ANQGSEA. V lost 6 bases and J 0 bases, leaving 14 bases between the germline ends. This CDR3 region has 14 residues. CDR3 residues: CSVTRGWNQETQYF. In nucleotides, the CDR3 is TGCAGCGTAACCCGGGGCTGGAACCAAGAGACCCAGTACTTC.

V and J are TRBV5-1 and TRBJ1-2; TRBD1 agrees at 7 bases. This CDR3 comprises 16 residues. V gave up 4 bases and J gave up 4 bases; unmatched junction bases: 13. CDR1 and CDR2 (germline): SGHRS, YFSETQ. CDR3 sequence reads: CASSPGSQGEVYGYTF. In DNA form, the CDR3 reads TGCGCCAGCAGCCCTGGCAGCCAGGGGGAAGTCTATGGCTACACCTTC.

A single count supports this clonotype. The J gene is TRBJ1-3, the V gene TRBV6-5; the D is unclear. The germline V gene has CDR1 MNHEY and CDR2 SVGAGI. The CDR3 extends over 15 amino acids. V was shortened by 2 bases and J by 0 bases, with 8 bases between the two germline ends. In nucleotides, the CDR3 is TGTGCCAGCAGTTACGGCGGGAACTCTGGAAACACCATATATTTT. It is translated as CASSYGGNSGNTIYF.

The rearrangement uses TRBV4-2 and TRBJ2-3; weak D call: TRBD1 (5 bases). Between the trimmed V and J ends, which lost 1 base and 6 bases, there was a span of 8 bases. Germline CDR1 is LGHNA and CDR2 is YNFKEQ. This CDR3 is 13 amino acids long. The chain's CDR3 is CASSQVWGDTQYF. The CDR3 nucleotides read TGTGCCAGCAGCCAAGTGTGGGGCGATACGCAGTATTTT.

A word on this clonotype: The DNA is left out, because the CDR3 cannot be placed on it with certainty; the CDR3 is given as TCRdb lists it. The CDR3: CASSPVGEGSIDF. The chain joins TRBV5-4 to TRBJ1-3. Germline-derived CDR1 and CDR2 are SGHNT and YYREEE (reference sequence). The CDR3 has 13 amino acids, counting both end residues.

The chain is built from TRBV3-1 and TRBJ2-1; possible D gene TRBD1, 6 bases. Germline V gene sequence: CDR1 LGHDT, CDR2 YNNKEL (reference sequence). This CDR3 has 13 residues. Deletions cut 8 bases from V and 3 bases from J, with 11 bases between. CDR3 residues: CASAPGDYNEQFF. CDR3 DNA: TGTGCCAGCGCACCAGGGGACTACAATGAGCAGTTCTTC.

DNA for the CDR3: TGCAGCGCCGAACCTAGCGGGGGGGATGAGCAGTTCTTC. Protein sequence: CSAEPSGGDEQFF. The chain combines TRBV29-1 with TRBJ2-1; TRBD2 aligns across 12 bases. Germline trimming cut 7 bases from V and 8 bases from J; bases unmatched to any gene: 6. CDR3 length: 13 residues. Germline CDR1 is SQVTM and CDR2 is ANQGSEA.

The chain has TRBV4-1 and TRBJ1-4, with TRBD1 matching over 7 bases. With V trimmed by 3 bases and J by 3 bases, 10 bases remained unmatched. This CDR3 comprises 17 residues. Germline V CDR1 and CDR2: MGHRA, YSYEKL. The CDR3 is CASSQNPGQLSNEKLFF. The DNA for the CDR3 is TGCGCCAGCAGCCAGAACCCGGGACAGCTCTCTAATGAAAAACTGTTTTTT.

The V gene is TRBV11-3, the J gene TRBJ1-1; no reliable D call. Germline CDR1 SGHNT, CDR2 YENEEA. The CDR3 length is 12 residues. V lost 6 bases and J 5 bases, leaving 10 bases between the germline ends. This CDR3 is CASSTLRTEAFF. The CDR3 DNA is TGTGCCAGCAGTACCCTTCGGACTGAAGCTTTCTTT.

The chain couples TRBV25-1 to TRBJ1-5; no definite D call. The V end was cut by 2 bases, the J end by 5 bases, with 7 bases between. CDR1 and CDR2 (germline): MGHDK, SYGVNS. The CDR3 runs 13 residues. CDR3 DNA sequence: TGTGCCAGCAGTGAACGACTGGATCAGCCCCAGCATTTT. Translating gives CASSERLDQPQHF. Full variable domain (rest looked up from reference TRBV25-1 and TRBJ1-5): EADIYQTPRYLVIGTGKKITLECSQTMGHDKMYWYQQDPGMELHLIHYSYGVNSTEKGDLSSESTVSRIRTEHFPLTLESARPSHTSQYLCASSERLDQPQHFGDGTRLSIL.

The chain couples TRBV28 to TRBJ2-7, with TRBD2 as a possible D gene (7 bases). Trimming cost V 8 bases and J 1 base, with 15 bases left between them. The CDR3 runs 14 residues. Germline CDR1 reads MDHEN; CDR2 reads SYDVKM. Written as DNA, the CDR3 is TGTGCCAGCCAAAAGGGGGGGGGATCCTACGAGCAGTACTTC. It yields the protein CASQKGGGSYEQYF.

The chain couples TRBV14 to TRBJ1-2; the match to TRBD1 covers 7 bases. With V trimmed by 2 bases and J by 2 bases, 2 bases remained unmatched. The CDR3 has 14 residues. Germline V gives CDR1 SGHDN, CDR2 FVKESK. The CDR3 DNA is TGTGCCAGCAGCCAAAGGGGGCCAAACTATGGCTACACCTTC. Encoded protein: CASSQRGPNYGYTF.

Note on this clonotype: A read error may produce the germline difference seen at one junction end. CDR3 DNA: TGCACCAGCAGCAGACGGGTCCAAGAGACCCAGTACTTC. The encoded protein is CTSSRRVQETQYF. This chain links TRBV4-1 with TRBJ2-5; D ambiguous. CDR1 MGHRA and CDR2 YSYEKL come from the germline V gene. This CDR3 comprises 13 residues.

The chain combines TRBV12-3 or TRBV12-4 with TRBJ2-4, with 8 bases lining up with TRBD2. This CDR3 has 14 residues. V shed 5 bases and J 6 bases; nucleotides not matched to a gene: 6. Here the CDR3 reads CASSLGSGGNIQYF. The CDR3 bases are TGTGCCAGCAGTCTCGGGAGCGGGGGAAACATTCAGTACTTC.

The chain employs TRBV18 and TRBJ1-2; no reliable D call. Germline V gene sequence: CDR1 KGHSH, CDR2 LQKENI. The CDR3 contains 14 residues. V was clipped by 1 base and J by 5 bases, with 11 bases between them. CDR3 sequence (DNA): TGTGCCAGCTCACCACGCGGCATAGATTATGGCTACACCTTC. This sequence encodes CASSPRGIDYGYTF.

This chain uses TRBV24-1 with TRBJ2-7; 7 bases line up with TRBD1. The CDR3 is made up of 15 amino acids. CDR1 is KGHDR, CDR2 SFDVKD, per germline. Losses at the gene ends were 3 bases for V and 1 base for J; bases not matched to a gene: 5. In DNA form, the CDR3 reads TGTGCCACCAGTGATACCACAGGGGTTTCCTACGAGCAGTACTTC. It translates to CATSDTTGVSYEQYF.

This clonotype came up once. This chain joins TRBV9 and TRBJ1-4, with D unresolved. CDR1 and CDR2 from the germline V gene are SGDLS and YYNGEE. V lost 0 bases and J 0 bases, leaving 15 bases between the germline ends. The CDR3 length is 18 residues. CDR3 sequence reads: CASSVGMGRRATNEKLFF. The CDR3 region has the DNA TGTGCCAGCAGCGTAGGAATGGGGAGAAGGGCAACTAATGAAAAACTGTTTTTT.

The gene calls are TRBV11-2 and TRBJ2-6; 7 bases match TRBD2. The CDR3 has 15 residues. Germline-derived CDR1 and CDR2 are SGHAT and FQNNGV. Trimming cost V 8 bases and J 2 bases; bases outside gene matches: 6. CDR3 region: CASGLGATGANVLTF. CDR3 bases: TGTGCCAGCGGACTAGGGGCTACTGGGGCCAACGTCCTGACTTTC.

V usage is TRBV7-3 and J usage is TRBJ2-6; TRBD1 agrees at 8 bases. There are 19 residues in the CDR3. The ends lost 4 bases at V and 0 bases at J; junction bases unmatched: 11. CDR1 and CDR2 from the germline V gene are SGHTA and FQGTGA. The CDR3 here is CASSSTPDRAASGANVLTF. DNA for the CDR3: TGTGCCAGCAGCTCTACACCGGACAGGGCCGCCTCTGGGGCCAACGTCCTGACTTTC.

This chain links TRBV7-3 with TRBJ1-2; TRBD1 aligns across 8 bases. This CDR3 region has 13 residues. Germline V gene data show CDR1 as SGHTA and CDR2 as FQGTGA. Trimming at V came to 0 bases and at J to 8 bases, leaving 2 bases not matched to a gene. The DNA for the CDR3 is TGTGCCAGCAGCTTAACCAGGGGGCTCGGCTACACCTTC. Its protein is CASSLTRGLGYTF.